This T cell receptor (beta chain) was sequenced in a study of blood T cell repertoires in COVID-19. The CDR3 consists of 14 residues. Per the germline V gene, CDR1 is SGDLS and CDR2 is YYNGEE. Trimming removed 3 bases from V and 5 bases from J, with 12 bases in between. TCRdb keeps only in-frame clones here, not all; method: immunoSEQ multiplex PCR. Here the sample spans approximately 270,000 clones, 70% to 90% being singletons. The V call is TRBV9, the J call TRBJ1-5; TRBD1 might be the D (5 bases). The sequencing input was PBMCs or T cells enriched from blood (not recorded which). The clonotype originates from a woman under 40 who had recovered from COVID-19. DNA for the CDR3: TGTGCCAGCAGCGGCGGGACCACGGATCAGCCCCAGCATTTT. It encodes CASSGGTTDQPQHF.